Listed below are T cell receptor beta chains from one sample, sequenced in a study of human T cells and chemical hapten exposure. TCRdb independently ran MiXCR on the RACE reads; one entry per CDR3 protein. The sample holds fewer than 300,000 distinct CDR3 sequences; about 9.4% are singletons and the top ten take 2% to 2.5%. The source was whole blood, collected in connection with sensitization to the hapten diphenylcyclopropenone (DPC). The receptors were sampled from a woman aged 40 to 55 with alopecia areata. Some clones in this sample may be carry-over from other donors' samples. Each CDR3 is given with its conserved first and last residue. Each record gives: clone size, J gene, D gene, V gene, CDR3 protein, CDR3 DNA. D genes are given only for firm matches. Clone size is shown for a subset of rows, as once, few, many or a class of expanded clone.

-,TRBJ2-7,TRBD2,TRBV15,CATSRERTNRRTSGRPYEQYF,TGTGCCACCAGCAGAGAACGGACGAACCGTCGGACTAGCGGGAGGCCCTACGAGCAGTACTTC
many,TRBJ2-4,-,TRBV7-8,CASSPNDPKNIQYF,TGTGCCAGCAGCCCAAACGACCCCAAAAACATTCAGTACTTC
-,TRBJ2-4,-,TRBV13,CASSSPRLERNIQYF,TGTGCCAGCAGCTCCCCCAGACTAGAACGAAACATTCAGTACTTC
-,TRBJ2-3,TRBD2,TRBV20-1,CSANPPSGLAGVNTDTQYF,TGCAGTGCTAATCCCCCCTCGGGACTAGCGGGAGTGAACACAGATACGCAGTATTTT
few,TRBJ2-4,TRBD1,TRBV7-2,CASSPPGTGGNIQYF,TGTGCCAGCAGCCCGCCCGGGACAGGGGGGAACATTCAGTACTTC
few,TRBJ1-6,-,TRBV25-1,CASSDSPVSYNSPLHF,TGTGCCAGCAGTGATAGTCCGGTCTCCTATAATTCACCCCTCCACTTT
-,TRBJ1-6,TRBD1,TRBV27,CASSLWGSGGGSPLHF,TGTGCCAGCAGTTTATGGGGGTCAGGGGGTGGTTCACCCCTCCACTTT
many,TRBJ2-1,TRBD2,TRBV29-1,CSVIGLAGGDEQFF,TGCAGCGTGATTGGACTAGCGGGAGGGGATGAGCAGTTCTTC
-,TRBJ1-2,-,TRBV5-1,CASSPTSYGYTF,TGCGCCAGCAGCCCGACGTCCTATGGCTACACCTTC
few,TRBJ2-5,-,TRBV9,CASSVLPSETQYF,TGTGCCAGCAGCGTATTACCCTCGGAGACCCAGTACTTC
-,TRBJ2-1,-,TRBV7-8,CASSLVTAPYNEQFF,TGTGCCAGCAGCTTAGTAACGGCACCGTACAATGAGCAGTTCTTC
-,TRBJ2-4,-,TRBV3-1,CASSPRSSGLAKNIQYF,TGTGCCAGCAGCCCCCGCTCCTCTGGACTAGCCAAAAACATTCAGTACTTC
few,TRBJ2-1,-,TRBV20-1,CSAREGRNEQFF,TGCAGTGCTAGAGAAGGGCGCAATGAGCAGTTCTTC
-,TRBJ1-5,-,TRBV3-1,CASSQAGHSNQPQHF,TGTGCCAGCAGCCAAGCTGGACATTCCAATCAGCCCCAGCATTTT
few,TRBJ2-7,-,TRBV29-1,CSVRPSYEQYF,TGCAGCGTCCGGCCTTCCTACGAGCAGTACTTC
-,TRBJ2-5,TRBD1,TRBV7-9,CASSRDSFVTQYF,TGTGCCAGCAGCCGGGACAGCTTCGTGACCCAGTACTTC
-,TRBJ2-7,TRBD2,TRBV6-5,CASSDDGRAYEQYF,TGTGCCAGCAGCGATGACGGGAGGGCTTACGAGCAGTACTTC
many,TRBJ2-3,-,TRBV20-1,CSALRGSATDTQYF,TGCAGTGCTCTCCGGGGAAGTGCCACAGATACGCAGTATTTT
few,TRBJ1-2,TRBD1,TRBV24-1,CATSTTGGADGYTF,TGTGCCACCAGCACCACAGGGGGCGCTGATGGCTACACCTTC
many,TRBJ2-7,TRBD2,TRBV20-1,CSASGRAPGEQYF,TGCAGTGCTAGCGGGAGGGCCCCCGGCGAGCAGTACTTC
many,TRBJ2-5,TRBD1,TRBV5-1,CASSLGTGEETQYF,TGCGCCAGCAGCTTGGGGACAGGGGAAGAGACCCAGTACTTC
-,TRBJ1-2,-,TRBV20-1,CSARGRDYGYTF,TGCAGTGCTAGGGGCCGAGACTATGGCTACACCTTC
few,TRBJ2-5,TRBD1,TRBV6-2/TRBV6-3,CASRRTQTGASGETQYF,TGTGCCAGCAGACGTACACAGACAGGGGCCTCAGGAGAGACCCAGTACTTC
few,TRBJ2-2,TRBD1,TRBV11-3,CASSWVGTGDTGELFF,TGTGCCAGCAGTTGGGTCGGAACAGGGGATACCGGGGAGCTGTTTTTT
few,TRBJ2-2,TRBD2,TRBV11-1,CASSLSSGLNTGELFF,TGTGCCAGCAGCTTATCTAGCGGGCTCAACACCGGGGAGCTGTTTTTT
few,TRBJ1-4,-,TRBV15,CATSRGKGATNEKLFF,TGTGCCACCAGCAGAGGGAAGGGTGCAACTAATGAAAAACTGTTTTTT
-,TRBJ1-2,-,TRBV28,CASSPPPAGLNGYTF,TGTGCCAGCAGTCCCCCCCCGGCAGGGCTCAATGGCTACACCTTC
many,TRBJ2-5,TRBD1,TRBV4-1,CASSRGTGQIQETQYF,TGCGCCAGCAGCCGAGGAACGGGACAGATCCAAGAGACCCAGTACTTC
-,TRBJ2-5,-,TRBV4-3,CASSQVLVRGTQYF,TGCGCCAGCAGCCAAGTATTGGTCCGCGGGACCCAGTACTTC
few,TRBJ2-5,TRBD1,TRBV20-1,CSASPQGQETQYF,TGCAGTGCTTCCCCACAGGGGCAGGAGACCCAGTACTTC
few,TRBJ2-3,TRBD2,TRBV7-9,CASSLGPSGYTDTQYF,TGTGCCAGCAGCTTAGGTCCTAGCGGATACACAGATACGCAGTATTTT
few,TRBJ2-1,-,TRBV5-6,CASSLVSSSYNEQFF,TGTGCCAGCAGCTTGGTTTCTAGCTCCTACAATGAGCAGTTCTTC
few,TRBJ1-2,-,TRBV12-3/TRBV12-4,CASSRTRGGGNYGYTF,TGTGCCAGCAGTCGTACCCGAGGAGGGGGAAACTATGGCTACACCTTC
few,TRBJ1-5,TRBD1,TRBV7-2,CASSLSGGARNQPQHF,TGTGCCAGCAGCTTATCAGGGGGCGCGCGCAATCAGCCCCAGCATTTT
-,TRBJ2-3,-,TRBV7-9,CASSPGGSDTQYF,TGTGCCAGCAGCCCCGGCGGTTCCGATACGCAGTATTTT
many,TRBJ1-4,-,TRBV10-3,CAISEYGPKAEKLFF,TGTGCCATCAGTGAGTACGGGCCAAAGGCGGAAAAACTGTTTTTT